The entry below gives a single TCR beta chain sequence along with its context. What it binds is unknown. This record comes from a study of cytomegalovirus exposure and HLA in healthy donors. General study results and limits: The majority of CMV-associated TCR beta chains were reported as apparently HLA-restricted in a later analysis. In a later analysis, HLA-C alleles had the fewest associated TCRs, DRB1 alleles the most. 150 to 200 TCR beta chains were listed as cytomegalovirus-associated.

Per the germline V gene, CDR1 is MNHEY and CDR2 is SMNVEV (reference sequence). V lost 3 bases and J lost 3, with 12 bases in between. The CDR3 is 14 amino acids. The study ran its PCR with 60 Vbeta and 13 Jbeta primers. Libraries were prepared by immunoSEQ multiplex PCR; TCRdb keeps only in-frame clonotypes and omits some of them. The sample lists 150,000 to 200,000 clones; 65% to 70% were seen once. Sequenced input: PBMCs. The chain employs TRBV27 and TRBJ2-7, with TRBD1 as a possible D gene (6 bases). This TCR came from a woman younger than 30 in good health and CMV-seropositive. The CDR3, as DNA: TGTGCCAGCAGTTTCCGACAGGAGTACTACGAGCAGTACTTC. The encoded protein is CASSFRQEYYEQYF.